This is a list of T cell receptor beta chains from one sample in a study of cytomegalovirus exposure and HLA in healthy donors. Produced via immunoSEQ multiplex PCR; TCRdb's table is partial and in-frame only. The repertoire holds 150,000 to 200,000 clones, approximately 84% seen once, with 0.25% to 0.3% in the top ten. The sequenced sample was PBMCs. The receptor set was obtained from a boy younger than 18 in good health and CMV-seronegative. Both conserved end residues are part of each CDR3. A D gene is named only where the DNA matches it firmly.

>13|TRBD1|TRBJ1-5|TRBV5-1
TGCGCCAGCAGCTTAGGGGGCGGTCAGCTCCAGCATTTT
CASSLGGGQLQHF
>15|-|TRBJ1-1|TRBV7-9
TGTGCCAGCAGCTTATCGGGGGGGCGAAACCCTGAAGCTTTCTTT
CASSLSGGRNPEAFF
>14|TRBD2|TRBJ2-7|TRBV6-5
TGTGCCAGCAGTCCCGCGAGCGGGAGTTACGAGCAGTACTTC
CASSPASGSYEQYF
>16|TRBD1|TRBJ2-3|TRBV5-4
TGTGCCAGCAACTATTTTGGGGGACAGGGCACAGATACGCAGTATTTT
CASNYFGGQGTDTQYF
>14|-|TRBJ2-7|TRBV9
TGTGCCAGCAGCGCCACCGGGACACCCGACGAGCAGTACTTC
CASSATGTPDEQYF
>14|TRBD1|TRBJ1-5|TRBV28
TGTGCCACCCTTTCCGGGACAGCAAATCAGCCCCAGCATTTT
CATLSGTANQPQHF
>16|-|TRBJ2-7|TRBV6-1
TGTGCCAGCAGTGAAGTTAGGGGGACGCCATCCTACGAGCAGTACTTC
CASSEVRGTPSYEQYF
>13|-|TRBJ1-1|TRBV27
TGTGCCAGCAGATATAGGGGGAACACTGAAGCTTTCTTT
CASRYRGNTEAFF
>15|TRBD1|TRBJ1-1|TRBV23-1
TGCGCCAGCAGTCACCCACAGGGGGCGAACACTGAAGCTTTCTTT
CASSHPQGANTEAFF
>15|-|TRBJ1-6|TRBV6-5
TGTGCCAGCAGTTACTCAACGGGATTTAATTCACCCCTCCACTTT
CASSYSTGFNSPLHF
>13|TRBD1|TRBJ1-1|TRBV19
TGTGCCAGTAGTAGCAGGGGGCGAGCTGAAGCTTTCTTT
CASSSRGRAEAFF
>13|TRBD1|TRBJ1-1|TRBV11-3
TGTGCCAGCAGCCTAGGGACAGGGACTGAAGCTTTCTTT
CASSLGTGTEAFF
>16|-|TRBJ2-7|TRBV5-5
TGTGCCAGCAGCTTAGTAACCGGGACACGGATATACGAGCAGTACTTC
CASSLVTGTRIYEQYF
>13|-|TRBJ1-2|TRBV27
TGTGCCAGCAGTCGAGGGAATAACTATGGCTACACCTTC
CASSRGNNYGYTF
>17|-|TRBJ1-4|TRBV4-1
TGCGCCAGCAGCCGGTCGGGGGGCCTCCAACTTTATGAAAAACTGTTTTTT
CASSRSGGLQLYEKLFF
>15|TRBD1|TRBJ2-2|TRBV19
TGTGCCAGTACCCAACAGGGGGTGAAAGCCGGGGAGCTGTTTTTT
CASTQQGVKAGELFF